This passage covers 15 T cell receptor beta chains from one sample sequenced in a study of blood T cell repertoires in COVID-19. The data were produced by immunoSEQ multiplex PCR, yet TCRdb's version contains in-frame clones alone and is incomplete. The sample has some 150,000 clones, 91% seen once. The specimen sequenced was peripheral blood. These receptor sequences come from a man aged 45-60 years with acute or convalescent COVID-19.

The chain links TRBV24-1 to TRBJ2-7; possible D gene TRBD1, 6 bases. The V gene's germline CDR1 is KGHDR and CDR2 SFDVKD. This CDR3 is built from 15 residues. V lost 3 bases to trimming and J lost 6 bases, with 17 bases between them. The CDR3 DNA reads TGTGCCACCAGTGATCCGGACGGGACACGCGGCGAGCAGTACTTC. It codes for CATSDPDGTRGEQYF.

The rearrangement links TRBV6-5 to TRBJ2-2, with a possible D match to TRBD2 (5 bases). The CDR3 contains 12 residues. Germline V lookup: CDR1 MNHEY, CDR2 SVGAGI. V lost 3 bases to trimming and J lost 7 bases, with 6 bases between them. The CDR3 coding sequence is TGTGCCAGCAGTTATACTAGCGGGGAGCTGTTTTTT. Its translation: CASSYTSGELFF.

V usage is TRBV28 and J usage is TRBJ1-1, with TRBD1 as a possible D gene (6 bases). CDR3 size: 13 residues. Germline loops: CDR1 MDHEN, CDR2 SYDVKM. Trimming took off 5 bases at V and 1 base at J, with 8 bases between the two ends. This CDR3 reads CASSQGPNTEAFF. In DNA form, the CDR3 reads TGTGCCAGCAGTCAGGGGCCGAACACTGAAGCTTTCTTT.

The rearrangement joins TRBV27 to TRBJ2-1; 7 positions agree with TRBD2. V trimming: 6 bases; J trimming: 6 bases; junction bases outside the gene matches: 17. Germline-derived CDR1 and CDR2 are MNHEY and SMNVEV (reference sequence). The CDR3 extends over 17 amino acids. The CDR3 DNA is TGTGCCAGCAGGCCCGGGACTACTCGTCGACGGGGCAATGAGCAGTTCTTC. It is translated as CASRPGTTRRRGNEQFF.

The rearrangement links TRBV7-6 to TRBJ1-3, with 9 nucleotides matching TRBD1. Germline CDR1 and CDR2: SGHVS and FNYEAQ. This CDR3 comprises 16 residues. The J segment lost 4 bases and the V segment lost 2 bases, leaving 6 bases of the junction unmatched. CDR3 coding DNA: TGTGCCAGCAGCTTAATGGGACAGGGAGGAGGAAACACCATATATTTT. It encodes CASSLMGQGGGNTIYF.

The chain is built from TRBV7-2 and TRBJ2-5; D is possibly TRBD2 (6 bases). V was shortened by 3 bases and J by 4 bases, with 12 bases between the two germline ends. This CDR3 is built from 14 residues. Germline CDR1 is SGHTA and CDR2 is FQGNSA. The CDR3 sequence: CASSFSGSLETQYF. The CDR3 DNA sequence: TGTGCCAGCAGCTTTTCCGGGAGCCTAGAGACCCAGTACTTC.

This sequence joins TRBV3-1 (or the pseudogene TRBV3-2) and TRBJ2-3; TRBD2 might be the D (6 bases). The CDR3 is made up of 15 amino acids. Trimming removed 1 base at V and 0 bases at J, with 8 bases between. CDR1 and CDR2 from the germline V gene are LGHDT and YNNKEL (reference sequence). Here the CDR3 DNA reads TGTGCCAGCAGCCAAGGTAGCGGAAGCACAGATACGCAGTATTTT. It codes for CASSQGSGSTDTQYF.

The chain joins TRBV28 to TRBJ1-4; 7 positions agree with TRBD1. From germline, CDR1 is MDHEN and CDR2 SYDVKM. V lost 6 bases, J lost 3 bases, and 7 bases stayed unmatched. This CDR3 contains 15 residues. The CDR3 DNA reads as TGTGCCAGCAGATCCCCCGGGACAGCTAATGAAAAACTGTTTTTT. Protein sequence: CASRSPGTANEKLFF.

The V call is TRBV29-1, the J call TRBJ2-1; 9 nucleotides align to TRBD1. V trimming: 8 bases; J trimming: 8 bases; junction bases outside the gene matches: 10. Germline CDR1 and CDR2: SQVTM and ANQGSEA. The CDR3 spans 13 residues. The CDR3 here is CSSTGTGWDEQFF. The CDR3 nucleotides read TGCAGCTCTACCGGGACAGGGTGGGATGAGCAGTTCTTC.

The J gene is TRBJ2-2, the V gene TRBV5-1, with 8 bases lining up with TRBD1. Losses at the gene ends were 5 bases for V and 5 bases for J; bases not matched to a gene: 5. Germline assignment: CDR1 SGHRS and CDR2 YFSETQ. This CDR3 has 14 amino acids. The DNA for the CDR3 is TGCGCCAGCAGGGCAGGGGGCGGAACCGGGGAGCTGTTTTTT. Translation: CASRAGGGTGELFF.

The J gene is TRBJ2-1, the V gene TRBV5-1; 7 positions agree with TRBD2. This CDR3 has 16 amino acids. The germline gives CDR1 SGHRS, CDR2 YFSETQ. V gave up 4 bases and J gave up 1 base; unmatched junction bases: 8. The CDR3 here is CASSLISGLSYNEQFF. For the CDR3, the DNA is TGCGCCAGCAGCCTGATTTCGGGACTATCCTACAATGAGCAGTTCTTC.

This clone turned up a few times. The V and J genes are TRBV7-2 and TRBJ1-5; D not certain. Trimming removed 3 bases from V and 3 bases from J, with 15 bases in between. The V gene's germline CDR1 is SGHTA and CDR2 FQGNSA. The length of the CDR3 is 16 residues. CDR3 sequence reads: CASSLYSTAHNQPQHF. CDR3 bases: TGTGCCAGCAGCTTGTACAGTACGGCGCACAATCAGCCCCAGCATTTT. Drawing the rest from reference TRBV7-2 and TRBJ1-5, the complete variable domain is GAGVSQSPSNKVTEKGKDVELRCDPISGHTALYWYRQSLGQGLEFLIYFQGNSAPDKSGLPSDRFSAERTGGSVSTLTIQRTQQEDSAVYLCASSLYSTAHNQPQHFGDGTRLSIL.

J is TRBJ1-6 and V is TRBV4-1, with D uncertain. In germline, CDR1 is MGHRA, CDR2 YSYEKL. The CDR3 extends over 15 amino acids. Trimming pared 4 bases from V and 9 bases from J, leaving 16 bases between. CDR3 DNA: TGCGCCAGCAGCCCTCGGGGAGACACCCCTTCACCCCTCCACTTT. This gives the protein CASSPRGDTPSPLHF.

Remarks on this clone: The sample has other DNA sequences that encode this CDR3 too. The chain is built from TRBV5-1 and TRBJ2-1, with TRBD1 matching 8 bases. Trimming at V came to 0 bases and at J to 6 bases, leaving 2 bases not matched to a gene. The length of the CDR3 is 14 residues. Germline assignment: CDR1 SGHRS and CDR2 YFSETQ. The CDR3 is CASSLGQGFNEQFF. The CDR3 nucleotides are TGCGCCAGCAGCTTGGGACAGGGGTTCAATGAGCAGTTCTTC. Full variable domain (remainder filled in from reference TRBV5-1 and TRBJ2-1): KAGVTQTPRYLIKTRGQQVTLSCSPISGHRSVSWYQQTPGQGLQFLFEYFSETQRNKGNFPGRFSGRQFSNSRSEMNVSTLELGDSALYLCASSLGQGFNEQFFGPGTRLTVL.

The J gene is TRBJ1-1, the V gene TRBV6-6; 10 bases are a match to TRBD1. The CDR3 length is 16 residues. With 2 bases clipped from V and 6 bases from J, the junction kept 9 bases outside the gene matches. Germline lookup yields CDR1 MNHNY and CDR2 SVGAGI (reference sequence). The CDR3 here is CASSYGPDRGISEAFF. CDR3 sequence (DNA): TGTGCCAGCAGTTACGGACCGGACAGGGGGATTTCTGAAGCTTTCTTT.